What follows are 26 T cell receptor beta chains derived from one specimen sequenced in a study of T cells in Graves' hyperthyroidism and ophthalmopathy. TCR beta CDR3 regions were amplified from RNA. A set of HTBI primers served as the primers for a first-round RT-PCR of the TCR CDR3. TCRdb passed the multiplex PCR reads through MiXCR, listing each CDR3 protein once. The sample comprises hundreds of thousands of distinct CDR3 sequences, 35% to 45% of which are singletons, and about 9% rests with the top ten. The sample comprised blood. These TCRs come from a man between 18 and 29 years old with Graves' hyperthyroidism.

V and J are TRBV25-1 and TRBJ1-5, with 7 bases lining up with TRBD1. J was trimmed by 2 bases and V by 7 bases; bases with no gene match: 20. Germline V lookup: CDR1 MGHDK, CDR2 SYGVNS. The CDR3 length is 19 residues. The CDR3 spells CASTKAHFGQERCNQPQHF. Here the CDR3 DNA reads TGTGCCAGCACCAAAGCGCATTTCGGACAGGAAAGGTGCAATCAGCCCCAGCATTTT.

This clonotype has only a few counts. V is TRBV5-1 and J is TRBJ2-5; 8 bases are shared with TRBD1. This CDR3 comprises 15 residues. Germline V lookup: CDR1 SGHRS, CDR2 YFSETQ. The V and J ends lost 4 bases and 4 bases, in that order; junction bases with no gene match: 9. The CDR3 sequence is CASSLDRAIGETQYF. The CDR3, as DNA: TGCGCCAGCAGCCTGGACAGGGCCATTGGAGAGACCCAGTACTTC.

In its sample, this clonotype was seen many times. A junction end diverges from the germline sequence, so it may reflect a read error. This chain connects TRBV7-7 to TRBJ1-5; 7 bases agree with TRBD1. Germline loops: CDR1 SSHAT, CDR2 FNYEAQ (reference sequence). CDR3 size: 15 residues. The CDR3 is CASSLVGQPHQPQHF. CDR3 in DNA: TGTGCTAGCAGCTTAGTGGGACAGCCCCATCAGCCCCAGCATTTT.

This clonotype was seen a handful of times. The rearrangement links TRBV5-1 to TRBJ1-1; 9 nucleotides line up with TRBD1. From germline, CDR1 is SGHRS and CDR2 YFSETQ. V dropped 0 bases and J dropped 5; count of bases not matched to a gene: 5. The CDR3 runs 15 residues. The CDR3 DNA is TGCGCCAGCAGCTTGGCCCCGACAGGGGGAACTGAAGCTTTCTTT. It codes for CASSLAPTGGTEAFF.

The DNA of the CDR3 is TGCAGCGCCGGGTCAGGGGTCGAGCAGTACTTC. Translation: CSAGSGVEQYF. The chain uses TRBV29-1 and TRBJ2-7; a possible D gene is TRBD1 (6 bases). This CDR3 region has 11 residues. Germline V gene sequence: CDR1 SQVTM, CDR2 ANQGSEA. Trimming removed 7 bases from V and 6 bases from J, with 13 bases in between.

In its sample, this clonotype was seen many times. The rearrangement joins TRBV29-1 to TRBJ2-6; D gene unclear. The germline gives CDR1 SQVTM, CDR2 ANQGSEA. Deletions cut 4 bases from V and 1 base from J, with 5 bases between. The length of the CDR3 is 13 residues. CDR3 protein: CSVGLSGANVLTF. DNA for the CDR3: TGCAGCGTTGGATTATCTGGGGCCAACGTCCTGACTTTC. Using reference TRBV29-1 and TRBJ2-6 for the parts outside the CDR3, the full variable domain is SAVISQKPSRDICQRGTSLTIQCQVDSQVTMMFWYRQQPGQSLTLIATANQGSEATYESGFVIDKFPISRPNLTFSTLTVSNMSPEDSSIYLCSVGLSGANVLTFGAGSRLTVL.

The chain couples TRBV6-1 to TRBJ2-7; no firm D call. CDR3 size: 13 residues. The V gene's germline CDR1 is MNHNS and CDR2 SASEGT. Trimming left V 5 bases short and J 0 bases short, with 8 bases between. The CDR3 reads CASSFLISYEQYF. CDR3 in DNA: TGTGCCAGCAGTTTTCTAATCTCCTACGAGCAGTACTTC.

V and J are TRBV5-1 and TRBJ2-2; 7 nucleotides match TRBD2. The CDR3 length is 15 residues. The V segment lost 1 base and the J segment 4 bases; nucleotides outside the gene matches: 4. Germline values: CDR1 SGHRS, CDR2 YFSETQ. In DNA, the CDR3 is TGCGCCAGCAGCTTGTCTCCGGGAGGCACCGGGGAGCTGTTTTTT. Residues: CASSLSPGGTGELFF.

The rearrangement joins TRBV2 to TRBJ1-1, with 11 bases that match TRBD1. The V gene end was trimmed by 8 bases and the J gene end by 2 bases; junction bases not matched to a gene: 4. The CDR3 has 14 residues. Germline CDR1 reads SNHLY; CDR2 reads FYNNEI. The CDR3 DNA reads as TGTGCCAGCCGGGACAGGGGGGCCAACACTGAAGCTTTCTTT. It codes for CASRDRGANTEAFF.

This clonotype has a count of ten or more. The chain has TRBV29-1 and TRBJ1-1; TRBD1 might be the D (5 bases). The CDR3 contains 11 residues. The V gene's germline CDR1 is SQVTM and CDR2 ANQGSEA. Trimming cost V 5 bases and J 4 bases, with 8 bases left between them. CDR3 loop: CSVHQGTEAFF. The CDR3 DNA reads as TGCAGCGTTCATCAGGGCACTGAAGCTTTCTTT.

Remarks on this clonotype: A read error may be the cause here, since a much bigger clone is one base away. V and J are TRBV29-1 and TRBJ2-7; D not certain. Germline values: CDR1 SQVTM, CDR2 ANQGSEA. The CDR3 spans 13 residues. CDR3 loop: CSVVLPSSYEQHF. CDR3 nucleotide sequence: TGCAGCGTTGTACTTCCGAGCTCCTACGAGCAGCACTTC.

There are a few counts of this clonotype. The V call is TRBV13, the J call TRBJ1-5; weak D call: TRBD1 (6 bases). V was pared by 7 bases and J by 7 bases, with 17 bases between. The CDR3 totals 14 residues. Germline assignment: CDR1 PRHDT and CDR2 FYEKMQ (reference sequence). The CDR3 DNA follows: TGTGCCAGCAACCTAGGGGGGGCCAGGCAGCCCCAGCATTTT. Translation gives CASNLGGARQPQHF.

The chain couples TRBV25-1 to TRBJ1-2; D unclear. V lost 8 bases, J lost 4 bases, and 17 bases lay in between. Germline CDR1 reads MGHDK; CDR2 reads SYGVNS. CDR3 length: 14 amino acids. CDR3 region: CASQRRAGLYGYTF. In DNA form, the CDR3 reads TGTGCCAGCCAGAGGAGGGCCGGGCTCTATGGCTACACCTTC.

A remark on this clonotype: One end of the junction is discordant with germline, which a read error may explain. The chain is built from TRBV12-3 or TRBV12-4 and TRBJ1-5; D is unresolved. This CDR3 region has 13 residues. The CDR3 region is CASSHRANQPHHF. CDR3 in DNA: TGTGCCAGCAGCCACCGGGCCAATCAGCCCCATCATTTT.

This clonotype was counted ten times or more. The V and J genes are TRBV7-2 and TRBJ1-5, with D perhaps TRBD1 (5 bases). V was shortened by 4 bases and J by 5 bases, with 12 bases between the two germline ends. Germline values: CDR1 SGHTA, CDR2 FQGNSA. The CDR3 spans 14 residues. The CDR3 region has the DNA TGTGCCAGCAGCTCCCGGGACCTGCATCAGCCCCAGCATTTT. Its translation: CASSSRDLHQPQHF.

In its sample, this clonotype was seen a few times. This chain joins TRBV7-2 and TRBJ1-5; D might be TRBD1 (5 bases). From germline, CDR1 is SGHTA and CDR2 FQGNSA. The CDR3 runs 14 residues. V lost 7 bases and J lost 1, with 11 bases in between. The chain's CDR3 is CASIKRDSNQPQHF. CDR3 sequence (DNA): TGTGCCAGCATAAAACGGGACAGCAATCAGCCCCAGCATTTT.

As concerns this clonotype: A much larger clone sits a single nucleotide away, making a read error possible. The CDR3 sequence: CASSQLGQGGAETQYF. As DNA, the CDR3 is TGTGCCAGCAGCCAACTGGGACAGGGAGGAGCAGAGACCCAGTACTTC. The chain links TRBV7-6 to TRBJ2-5; 9 nucleotides align to TRBD1. CDR1 and CDR2 (germline): SGHVS, FNYEAQ. V trimming: 5 bases; J trimming: 4 bases; junction bases outside the gene matches: 11. The CDR3 covers 16 residues.

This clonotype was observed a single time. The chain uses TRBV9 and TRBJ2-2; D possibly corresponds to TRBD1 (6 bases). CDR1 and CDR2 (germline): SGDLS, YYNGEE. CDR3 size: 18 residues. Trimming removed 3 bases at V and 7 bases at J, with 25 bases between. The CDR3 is CASSGTGTPGRLIGELFF. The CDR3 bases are TGTGCCAGCAGCGGAACCGGGACACCGGGCCGCCTAATCGGGGAGCTGTTTTTT.

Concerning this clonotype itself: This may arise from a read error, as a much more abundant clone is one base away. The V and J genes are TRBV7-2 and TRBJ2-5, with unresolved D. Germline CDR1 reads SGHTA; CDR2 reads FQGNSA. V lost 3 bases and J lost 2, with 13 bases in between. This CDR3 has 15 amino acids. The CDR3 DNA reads TGTGCCAGCAGCTTCGGAGCGCGTGGACAAGAGACCCAGTACTTC. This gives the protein CASSFGARGQETQYF.

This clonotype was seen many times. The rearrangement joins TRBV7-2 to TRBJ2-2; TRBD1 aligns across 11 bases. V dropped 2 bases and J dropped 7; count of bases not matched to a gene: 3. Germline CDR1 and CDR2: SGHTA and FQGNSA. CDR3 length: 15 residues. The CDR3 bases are TGTGCCAGCAGCTTAAGGACAGGGGGCAGCGGGGAGCTGTTTTTT. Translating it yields CASSLRTGGSGELFF.

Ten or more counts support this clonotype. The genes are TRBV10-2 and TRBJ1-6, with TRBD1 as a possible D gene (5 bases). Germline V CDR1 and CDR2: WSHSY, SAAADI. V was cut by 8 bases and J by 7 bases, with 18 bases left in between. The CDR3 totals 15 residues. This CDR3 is CASWVGPRGNSPLHF. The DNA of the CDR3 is TGCGCCAGCTGGGTGGGGCCGCGGGGAAATTCACCCCTCCACTTT.

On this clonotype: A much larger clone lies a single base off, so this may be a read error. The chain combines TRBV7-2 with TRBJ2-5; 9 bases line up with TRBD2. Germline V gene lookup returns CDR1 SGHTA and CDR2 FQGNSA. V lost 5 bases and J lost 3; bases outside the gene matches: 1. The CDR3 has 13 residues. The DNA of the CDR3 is TGTACCAGCAGCCCTAGCGGGGAAGAGACCCAGTACTTC. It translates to CTSSPSGEETQYF.

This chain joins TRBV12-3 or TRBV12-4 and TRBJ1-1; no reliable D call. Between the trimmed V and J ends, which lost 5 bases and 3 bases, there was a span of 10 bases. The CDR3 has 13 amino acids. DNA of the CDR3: TGTGCCAGCAGTCTTTGGTCCCACACTGAAGCTTTCTTT. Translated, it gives CASSLWSHTEAFF.

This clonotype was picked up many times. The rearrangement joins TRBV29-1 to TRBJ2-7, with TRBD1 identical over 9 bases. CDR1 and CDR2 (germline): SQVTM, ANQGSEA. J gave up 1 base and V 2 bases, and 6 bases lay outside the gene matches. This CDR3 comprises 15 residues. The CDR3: CSVESGTGYSYEQYF. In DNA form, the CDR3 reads TGCAGCGTTGAATCGGGGACAGGGTATTCCTACGAGCAGTACTTC.

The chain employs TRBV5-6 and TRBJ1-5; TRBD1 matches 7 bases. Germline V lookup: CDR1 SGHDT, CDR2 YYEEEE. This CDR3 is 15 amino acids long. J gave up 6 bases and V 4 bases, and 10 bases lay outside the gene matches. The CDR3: CASSLDRPGGQPQHF. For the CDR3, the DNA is TGTGCCAGCAGCCTGGATCGCCCAGGGGGTCAGCCCCAGCATTTT. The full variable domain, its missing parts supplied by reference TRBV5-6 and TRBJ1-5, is DAGVTQSPTHLIKTRGQQVTLRCSPKSGHDTVSWYQQALGQGPQFIFQYYEEEERQRGNFPDRFSGHQFPNYSSELNVNALLLGDSALYLCASSLDRPGGQPQHFGDGTRLSIL.

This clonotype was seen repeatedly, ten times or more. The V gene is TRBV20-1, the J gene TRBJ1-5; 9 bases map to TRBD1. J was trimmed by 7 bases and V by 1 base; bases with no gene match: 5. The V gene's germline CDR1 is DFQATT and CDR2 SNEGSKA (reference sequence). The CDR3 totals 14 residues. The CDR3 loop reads CSARAGQGIQPQHF. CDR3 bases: TGCAGTGCTAGAGCCGGACAGGGGATACAGCCCCAGCATTTT.